What follows describes a single T cell receptor (beta chain). Its target is unknown. These data originate in a study of T cell responses to AZD1222 COVID-19 vaccine. Study-level results: With two AZD1222 doses given, Spike-specific TCR breadth and depth both rose. Spike-spanning, vaccine-associated CD4 TCRs were dominant at 160-218 and 743-854. Unmutated variant regions reportedly attract nearly half of all spike-specific TCRs. Seropositive AZD1222 recipients at baseline numbered only six or seven.

J was trimmed by 8 bases and V by 6 bases; bases with no gene match: 13. Germline CDR1 is MDHEN and CDR2 is SYDVKM. The CDR3 sequence is 17 residues long. The data were produced by immunoSEQ multiplex PCR, yet TCRdb's version contains in-frame clones alone and is incomplete. Of more than 95,000 clones in the sample, 89% were seen once. The V call is TRBV28, the J call TRBJ1-6; 10 positions match TRBD1. The source was peripheral blood, collected 28 days after the second AZD1222 dose. The sequence derives from an adult who received the AZD1222 COVID-19 vaccine. In nucleotides, the CDR3 is TGTGCCAGCAGCCCACCTCCGGGACAGGGGAATGATTCACCCCTCCACTTT. The encoded protein is CASSPPPGQGNDSPLHF.